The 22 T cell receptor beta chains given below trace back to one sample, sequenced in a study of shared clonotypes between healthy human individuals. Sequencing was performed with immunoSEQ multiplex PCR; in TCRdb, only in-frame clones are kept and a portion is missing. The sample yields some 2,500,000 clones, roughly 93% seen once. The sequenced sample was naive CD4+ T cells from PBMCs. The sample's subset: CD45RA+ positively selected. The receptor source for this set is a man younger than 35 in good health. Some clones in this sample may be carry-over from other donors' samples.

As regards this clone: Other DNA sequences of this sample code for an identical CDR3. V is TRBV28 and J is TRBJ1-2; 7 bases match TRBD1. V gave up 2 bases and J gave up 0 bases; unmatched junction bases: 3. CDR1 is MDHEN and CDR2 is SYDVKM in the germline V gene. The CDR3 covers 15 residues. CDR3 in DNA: TGTGCCAGCAGTTTACCAGGGACAGCTAACTATGGCTACACCTTC. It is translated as CASSLPGTANYGYTF.

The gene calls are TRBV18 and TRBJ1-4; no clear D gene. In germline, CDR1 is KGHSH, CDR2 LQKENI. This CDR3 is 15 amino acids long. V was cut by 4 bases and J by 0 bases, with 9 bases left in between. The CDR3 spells CASSQGSATNEKLFF. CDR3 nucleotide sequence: TGTGCCAGCTCACAGGGTTCCGCAACTAATGAAAAACTGTTTTTT.

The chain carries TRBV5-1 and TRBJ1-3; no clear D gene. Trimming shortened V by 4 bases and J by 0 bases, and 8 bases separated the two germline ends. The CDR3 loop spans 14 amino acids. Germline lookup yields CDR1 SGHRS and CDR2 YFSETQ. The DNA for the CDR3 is TGCGCCAGCAGCCAAGCCCTCTCTGGAAACACCATATATTTT. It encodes CASSQALSGNTIYF. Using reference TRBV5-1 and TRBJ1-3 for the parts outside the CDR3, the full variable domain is KAGVTQTPRYLIKTRGQQVTLSCSPISGHRSVSWYQQTPGQGLQFLFEYFSETQRNKGNFPGRFSGRQFSNSRSEMNVSTLELGDSALYLCASSQALSGNTIYFGEGSWLTVV.

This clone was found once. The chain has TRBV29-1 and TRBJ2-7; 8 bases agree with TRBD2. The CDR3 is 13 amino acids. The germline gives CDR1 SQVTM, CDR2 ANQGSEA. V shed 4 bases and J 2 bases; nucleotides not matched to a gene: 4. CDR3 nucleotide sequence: TGCAGCGTTGGGCGGGGGGTGGCCTACGAGCAGTACTTC. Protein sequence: CSVGRGVAYEQYF.

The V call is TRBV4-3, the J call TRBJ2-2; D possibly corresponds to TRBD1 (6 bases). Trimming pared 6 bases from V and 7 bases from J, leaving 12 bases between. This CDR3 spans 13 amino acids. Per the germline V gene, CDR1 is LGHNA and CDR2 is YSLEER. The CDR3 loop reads CASSPQGGGELFF. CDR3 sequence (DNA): TGCGCCAGCAGTCCACAGGGCGGCGGGGAGCTGTTTTTT.

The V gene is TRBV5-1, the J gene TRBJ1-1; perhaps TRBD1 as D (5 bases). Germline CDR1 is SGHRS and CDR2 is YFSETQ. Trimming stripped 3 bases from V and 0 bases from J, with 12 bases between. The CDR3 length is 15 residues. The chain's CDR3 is CASSSFGTVNTEAFF. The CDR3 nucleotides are TGCGCCAGCAGCTCCTTCGGGACCGTGAACACTGAAGCTTTCTTT.

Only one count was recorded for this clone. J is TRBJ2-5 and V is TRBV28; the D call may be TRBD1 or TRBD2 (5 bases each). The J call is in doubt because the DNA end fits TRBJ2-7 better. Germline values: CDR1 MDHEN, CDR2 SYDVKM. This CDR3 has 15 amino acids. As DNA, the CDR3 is TGTGCCAGCAGTTCCGGGACGCCCCAGACCTACGAGCAGTACTTC. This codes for CASSSGTPQTYEQYF.

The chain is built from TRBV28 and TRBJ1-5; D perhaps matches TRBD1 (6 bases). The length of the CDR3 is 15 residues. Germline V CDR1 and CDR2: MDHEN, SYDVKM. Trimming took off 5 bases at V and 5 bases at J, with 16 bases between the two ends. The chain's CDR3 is CASSTQTGFYQPQHF. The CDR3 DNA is TGTGCCAGCAGTACCCAGACAGGCTTCTATCAGCCCCAGCATTTT.

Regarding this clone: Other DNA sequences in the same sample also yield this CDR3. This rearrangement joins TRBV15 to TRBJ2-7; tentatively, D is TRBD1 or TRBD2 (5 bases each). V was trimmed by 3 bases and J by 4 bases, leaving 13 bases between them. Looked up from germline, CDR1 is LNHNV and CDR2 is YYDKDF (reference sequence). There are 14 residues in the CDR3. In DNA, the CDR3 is TGTGCCACCAGCAGGGGAGACAGCAGTTACGAGCAGTACTTC. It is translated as CATSRGDSSYEQYF.

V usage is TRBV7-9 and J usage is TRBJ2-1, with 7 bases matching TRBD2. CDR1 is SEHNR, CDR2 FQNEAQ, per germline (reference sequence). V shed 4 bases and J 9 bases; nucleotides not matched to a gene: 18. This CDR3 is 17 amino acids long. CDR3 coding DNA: TGTGCCAGCAGCTCAGCACCGGGACTAAAAAACGGGGGTGAGCAGTTCTTC. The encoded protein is CASSSAPGLKNGGEQFF.

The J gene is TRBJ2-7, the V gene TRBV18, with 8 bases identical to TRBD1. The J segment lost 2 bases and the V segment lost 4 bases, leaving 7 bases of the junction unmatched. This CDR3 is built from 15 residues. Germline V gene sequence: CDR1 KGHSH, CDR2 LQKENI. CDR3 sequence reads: CASSLLRTGTYEQYF. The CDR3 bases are TGTGCCAGCTCACTCCTTCGGACAGGGACCTACGAGCAGTACTTC.

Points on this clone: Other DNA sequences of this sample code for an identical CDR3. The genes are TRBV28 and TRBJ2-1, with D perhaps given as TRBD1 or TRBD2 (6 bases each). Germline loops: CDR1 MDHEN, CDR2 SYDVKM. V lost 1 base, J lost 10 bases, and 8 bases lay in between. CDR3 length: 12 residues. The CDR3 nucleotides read TGTGCCAGCAGTTTATTAGGGGGGGAGCAGTTCTTC. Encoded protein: CASSLLGGEQFF.

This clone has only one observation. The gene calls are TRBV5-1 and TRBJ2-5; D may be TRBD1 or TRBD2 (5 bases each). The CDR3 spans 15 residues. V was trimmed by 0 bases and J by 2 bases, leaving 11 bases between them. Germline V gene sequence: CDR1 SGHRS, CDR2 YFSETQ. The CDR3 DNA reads TGCGCCAGCAGCTTGGCTGGGGGAGATCAAGAGACCCAGTACTTC. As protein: CASSLAGGDQETQYF.

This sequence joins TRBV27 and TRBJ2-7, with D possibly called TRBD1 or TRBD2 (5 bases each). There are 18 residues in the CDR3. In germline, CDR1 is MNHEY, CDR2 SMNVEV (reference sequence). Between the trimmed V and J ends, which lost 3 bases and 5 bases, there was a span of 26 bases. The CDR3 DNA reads TGTGCCAGCAGTTTGTCAGGGTGGTCGGGGACGGACACTCACGAGCAGTACTTC. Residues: CASSLSGWSGTDTHEQYF.

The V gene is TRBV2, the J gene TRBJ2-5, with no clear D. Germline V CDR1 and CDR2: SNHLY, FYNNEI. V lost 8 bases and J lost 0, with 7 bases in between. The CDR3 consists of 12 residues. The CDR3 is CASHLYQETQYF. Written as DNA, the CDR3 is TGTGCCAGCCACCTGTACCAAGAGACCCAGTACTTC.

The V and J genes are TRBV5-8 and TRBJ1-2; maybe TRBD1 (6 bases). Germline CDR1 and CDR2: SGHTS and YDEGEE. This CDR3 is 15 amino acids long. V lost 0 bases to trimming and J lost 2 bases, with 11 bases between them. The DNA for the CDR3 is TGTGCCAGCAGCTTGGTAGGGACACTAAACTATGGCTACACCTTC. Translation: CASSLVGTLNYGYTF.

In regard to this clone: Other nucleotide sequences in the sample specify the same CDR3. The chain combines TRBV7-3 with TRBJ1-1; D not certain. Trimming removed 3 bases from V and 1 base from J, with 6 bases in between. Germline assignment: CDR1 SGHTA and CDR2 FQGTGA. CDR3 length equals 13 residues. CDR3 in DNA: TGTGCCAGCAGCTTGGAGCGGAACACTGAAGCTTTCTTT. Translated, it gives CASSLERNTEAFF.

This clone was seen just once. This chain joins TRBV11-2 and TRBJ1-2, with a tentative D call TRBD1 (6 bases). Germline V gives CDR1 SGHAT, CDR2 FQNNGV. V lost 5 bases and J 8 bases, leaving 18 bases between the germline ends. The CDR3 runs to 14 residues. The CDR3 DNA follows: TGTGCCAGCAGCCCGGCCTGGGGTGACAGGGGCTACACCTTC. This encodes CASSPAWGDRGYTF.

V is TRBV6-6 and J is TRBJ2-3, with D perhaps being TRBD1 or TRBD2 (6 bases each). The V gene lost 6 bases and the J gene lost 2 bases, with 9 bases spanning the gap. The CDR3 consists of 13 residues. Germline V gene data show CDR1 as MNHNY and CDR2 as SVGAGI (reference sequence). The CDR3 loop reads CASRGGDTDTQYF. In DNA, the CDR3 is TGTGCCAGCAGGGGGGGCGACACAGATACGCAGTATTTT.

As DNA, the CDR3 is TGTGCCACCAGCACACAGGGGGCGCGTGCCGAGCAGTACTTC. Translation gives CATSTQGARAEQYF. The gene calls are TRBV15 and TRBJ2-7, with 9 nucleotides matching TRBD1. The germline CDR1 and CDR2 sequences are LNHNV and YYDKDF (reference sequence). Losses at the gene ends were 4 bases for V and 6 bases for J; bases not matched to a gene: 7. The CDR3 loop spans 14 amino acids.

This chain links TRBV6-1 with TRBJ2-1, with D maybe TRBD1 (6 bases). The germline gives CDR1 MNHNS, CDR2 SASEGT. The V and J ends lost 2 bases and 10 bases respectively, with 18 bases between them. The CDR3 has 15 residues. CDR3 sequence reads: CASSERSNRAIEQFF. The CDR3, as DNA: TGTGCCAGCAGTGAACGGAGTAACAGGGCTATCGAGCAGTTCTTC.

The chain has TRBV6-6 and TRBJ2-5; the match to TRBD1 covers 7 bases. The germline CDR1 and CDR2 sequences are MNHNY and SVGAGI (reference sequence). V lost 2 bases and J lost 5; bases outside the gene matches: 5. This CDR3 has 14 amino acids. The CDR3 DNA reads TGTGCCAGCAGTTACCTTGCGACAGGGGAGACCCAGTACTTC. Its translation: CASSYLATGETQYF.